This T cell receptor (beta chain) appears in the sequencing data of a study of regulatory T cells in long-lasting Graves disease. The study, taken as a whole, reports: Fewer public clonotypes were shared by new patients (966) than by persistent patients (roughly 2,600).

The length of the CDR3 is 12 residues. The V gene's germline CDR1 is WNHNN and CDR2 SYGVQD (reference sequence). Trimming shortened V by 6 bases and J by 10 bases, and 15 bases separated the two germline ends. This clonotype was seen ten or more times. The antigen is not known. CDR3 regions were amplified by Arm-PCR using iRepertoire HTBI primers to build TCR beta libraries. One entry per CDR3 protein, called by TCRdb with MiXCR from the multiplex PCR reads. The sample has 530,000 or so distinct CDR3 sequences; around an eighth are singletons. Described time point: newly diagnosed GD, antithyroid drugs for less than 3 months. Extracted RNA from PBMCs served as the source of the TCR library. This sample was also put to use in a study of T cells in Graves' hyperthyroidism and ophthalmopathy.

The sample consisted of peripheral blood mononuclear cells (PBMCs), taken at new diagnosis, from a patient treated with antithyroid drugs. The origin of this receptor is a man aged 30 to 39 with Graves disease. This chain joins TRBV10-1 and TRBJ1-1; TRBD1 is a possible D gene (6 bases). The CDR3 reads CASSRTSRGAFF. In nucleotides, the CDR3 is TGCGCCAGCAGCCGGACCTCCAGGGGAGCTTTCTTT.